The 18 T cell receptor beta chains below were found in one sample sequenced in a study of cytomegalovirus exposure and HLA in healthy donors. A multiplex PCR was run with 60 Vbeta primers and 13 Jbeta primers. Measured with immunoSEQ multiplex PCR; TCRdb has only the in-frame clones, and not every one. The table shows tens of thousands of clones, with roughly three quarters occurring only once. What was sequenced was PBMCs. Receptors were obtained from a young man in good health and CMV-seronegative.

The rearrangement joins TRBV28 to TRBJ2-3; D gene ambiguous. V was cut by 3 bases and J by 1 base, with 8 bases left in between. Germline CDR1 and CDR2: MDHEN and SYDVKM. The CDR3 length is 14 residues. The chain's CDR3 is CASSFFSGTDTQYF. For the CDR3, the DNA is TGTGCCAGCAGTTTTTTTTCCGGCACAGATACGCAGTATTTT. The entire variable domain, with the rest obtained from reference TRBV28 and TRBJ2-3, is as follows: DVKVTQSSRYLVKRTGEKVFLECVQDMDHENMFWYRQDPGLGLRLIYFSYDVKMKEKGDIPEGYSVSREKKERFSLILESASTNQTSMYLCASSFFSGTDTQYFGPGTRLTVL.

The V call is TRBV4-1, the J call TRBJ2-2; TRBD1 matches at 7 bases. Unmatched junction bases numbered 5, after V lost 2 bases and J lost 5 bases. The CDR3 contains 15 residues. CDR1 is MGHRA, CDR2 YSYEKL, per germline. Written as DNA, the CDR3 is TGCGCCAGCAGCCAAATGGACAGGCAAACCGGGGAGCTGTTTTTT. The encoded protein is CASSQMDRQTGELFF.

The V call is TRBV7-9, the J call TRBJ2-2; no definite D call. Per the germline V gene, CDR1 is SEHNR and CDR2 is FQNEAQ (reference sequence). V was shortened by 5 bases and J by 1 base, with 8 bases between the two germline ends. CDR3 length equals 14 residues. CDR3 loop: CASSPYQNTGELFF. The DNA for the CDR3 is TGTGCCAGCAGCCCCTACCAGAACACCGGGGAGCTGTTTTTT.

A few counts support this clone. V and J are TRBV6-4 and TRBJ2-7; 9 bases map to TRBD1. Germline CDR1 and CDR2: MRHNA and SNTAGT. This CDR3 has 15 residues. Unmatched junction bases numbered 5, after V lost 5 bases and J lost 0 bases. The CDR3, as DNA: TGTGCCAGCAGTTTTATGGGACAGGGCTCCTACGAGCAGTACTTC. Translation: CASSFMGQGSYEQYF.

The CDR3 reads CASSAGTAGNIQYF. The CDR3 coding sequence is TGTGCCAGCAGCGCCGGGACGGCGGGGAACATTCAGTACTTC. The chain recombines TRBV5-4 with TRBJ2-4, with D perhaps matching TRBD2 (6 bases). The CDR3 covers 14 residues. Trimming removed 4 bases at V and 7 bases at J, with 15 bases between. CDR1 SGHNT and CDR2 YYREEE come from the germline V gene (reference sequence).

The chain employs TRBV28 and TRBJ1-4, with 8 positions matching TRBD1. The V gene's germline CDR1 is MDHEN and CDR2 SYDVKM. With V trimmed by 9 bases and J by 8 bases, 8 bases remained unmatched. The CDR3 consists of 13 residues. This CDR3 reads CASQTGAFEKLFF. CDR3 DNA sequence: TGTGCCAGTCAGACAGGGGCCTTCGAAAAACTGTTTTTT.

This rearrangement joins TRBV19 to TRBJ1-1, with D possibly matching TRBD1 (6 bases). Germline V gives CDR1 LNHDA, CDR2 SQIVND (reference sequence). The V end lost 5 bases, the J end lost 1 base, and 20 bases lay between the germline ends. The CDR3 is 17 amino acids. CDR3 coding DNA: TGTGCCAGTAGTCCCAGGACAGCTAGAATATCGAACACTGAAGCTTTCTTT. Translation gives CASSPRTARISNTEAFF.

The chain has TRBV5-1 and TRBJ2-3, with a tentative D call TRBD1 (5 bases). There are 15 residues in the CDR3. CDR1 is SGHRS and CDR2 is YFSETQ in the germline V gene. With 0 bases removed from V and 1 base from J, the gap between germline ends came to 9 bases. In DNA, the CDR3 is TGCGCCAGCAGCTTGGATGGACATCGCACAGATACGCAGTATTTT. Residues: CASSLDGHRTDTQYF.

V usage is TRBV13 and J usage is TRBJ2-1; TRBD2 matches 13 bases. Germline V CDR1 and CDR2: PRHDT, FYEKMQ (reference sequence). The CDR3 covers 16 residues. Trimming at V came to 1 base and at J to 7 bases, leaving 4 bases not matched to a gene. CDR3 coding DNA: TGTGCCAGCAGCTTAGCTACTAGCGGGGGGGCAAATGAGCAGTTCTTC. This encodes CASSLATSGGANEQFF. The full variable domain, with the rest looked up from reference TRBV13 and TRBJ2-1, is AAGVIQSPRHLIKEKRETATLKCYPIPRHDTVYWYQQGPGQDPQFLISFYEKMQSDKGSIPDRFSAQQFSDYHSELNMSSLELGDSALYFCASSLATSGGANEQFFGPGTRLTVL.

Regarding this clone: One end of the junction is discordant with germline, which a read error may explain. The V and J genes are TRBV16 and TRBJ1-3, with 7 bases fitting TRBD1. CDR1 is KGHSY and CDR2 is FQNENV in the germline V gene. The CDR3 is made up of 13 amino acids. The CDR3 is CASSHHDRVQEMF. CDR3 nucleotides: TGTGCCAGCAGCCACCATGACAGGGTCCAAGAGATGTTT.

This clone came up many times. The chain employs TRBV10-3 and TRBJ2-2, with 9 bases aligning to TRBD2. The CDR3 is made up of 17 amino acids. The V and J ends lost 10 bases and 8 bases, in that order; junction bases with no gene match: 20. Germline loops: CDR1 ENHRY, CDR2 SYGVKD. CDR3 nucleotide sequence: TGTGCCACAACCCACTCTGCGGGAGGGCCAGGAGGTGGGGAGCTGTTTTTT. The encoded protein is CATTHSAGGPGGGELFF.

This clone was picked up one time. The chain's CDR3 is CASSSYRAFPPWGSYEQYF. The DNA of the CDR3 is TGTGCCAGCAGCTCATACAGGGCTTTCCCACCGTGGGGTTCCTACGAGCAGTACTTC. This rearrangement joins TRBV7-8 to TRBJ2-7; D is possibly TRBD1 (6 bases). Germline CDR1 and CDR2: SGHVS and FQNEAQ. The CDR3 length is 19 residues. The V end lost 4 bases, the J end lost 1 base, and 26 bases lay between the germline ends.

J is TRBJ1-1 and V is TRBV6-5; D might be TRBD1 (5 bases). Germline lookup yields CDR1 MNHEY and CDR2 SVGAGI. The CDR3 has 15 amino acids. V gave up 3 bases and J gave up 2 bases, with 13 bases separating them. Here the CDR3 DNA reads TGTGCCAGCAGTTATTCCGGGACTGTAAACACTGAAGCTTTCTTT. Translation gives CASSYSGTVNTEAFF.

The chain combines TRBV10-2 with TRBJ1-2, with 8 positions matching TRBD1. V shed 0 bases and J 11 bases; nucleotides not matched to a gene: 5. This CDR3 has 13 amino acids. Germline CDR1 is WSHSY and CDR2 is SAAADI. The CDR3 sequence: CASSESTGVGYTF. The CDR3 nucleotides read TGCGCCAGCAGTGAGTCGACAGGGGTTGGTTACACCTTC.

V gene TRBV7-2 combines with J gene TRBJ2-7; TRBD1 aligns across 10 bases. The CDR3 spans 14 residues. V dropped 3 bases and J dropped 4; count of bases not matched to a gene: 3. Germline lookup yields CDR1 SGHTA and CDR2 FQGNSA. CDR3 in DNA: TGTGCCAGCAGCTTGACAGGGGGCCTATACGAGCAGTACTTC. This translates into CASSLTGGLYEQYF.

CDR3 loop: CASSLDRAEAFF. DNA of the CDR3: TGTGCCAGCAGCTTAGACAGGGCTGAAGCTTTCTTT. This chain joins TRBV7-9 and TRBJ1-1, with TRBD1 as a possible D gene (6 bases). Germline V gene lookup returns CDR1 SEHNR and CDR2 FQNEAQ (reference sequence). The length of the CDR3 is 12 residues. V was trimmed by 1 base and J by 6 bases, leaving 6 bases between them.

This clone was found once. This chain connects TRBV19 to TRBJ1-5; D uncertain. The ends were cut back, 8 bases at V and 5 bases at J, with 13 bases in the middle. CDR3 length: 13 residues. Germline V gives CDR1 LNHDA, CDR2 SQIVND (reference sequence). The CDR3 DNA reads as TGTGCCAGTGGGCCAGGCCCCTATCAGCCCCAGCATTTT. It translates to CASGPGPYQPQHF.

This chain joins TRBV6-5 and TRBJ1-1, with D possibly TRBD1 on 5 matching bases. The CDR3 is made up of 15 amino acids. Germline CDR1 is MNHEY and CDR2 is SVGAGI. V lost 0 bases and J 0 bases, leaving 8 bases between the germline ends. CDR3 in DNA: TGTGCCAGCAGTTACTCGAAGGGGATGAACACTGAAGCTTTCTTT. Protein sequence: CASSYSKGMNTEAFF.